Following are 8 T cell receptor beta chains from one sample sequenced in a study of shared clonotypes between healthy human individuals. Assay: immunoSEQ multiplex PCR; the TCRdb copy retains only in-frame clones and omits some. The top ten hold 0.13% of the sample, which has about 2 million clones, roughly 94% seen once. Sequences were obtained from naive CD4+ T cells sorted from blood. As to subset: CD45RA+ positively selected. These receptors all come from a man aged 18 to 35 in good health.

The V call is TRBV6-1, the J call TRBJ2-2, with D possibly TRBD1 on 5 matching bases. CDR1 is MNHNS, CDR2 SASEGT, per germline. The CDR3 is 13 residues long. V was trimmed by 2 bases and J by 7 bases, leaving 8 bases between them. The CDR3 sequence: CASSERGSGELFF. Written as DNA, the CDR3 is TGTGCCAGCAGTGAAAGGGGTAGCGGGGAGCTGTTTTTT.

V usage is TRBV5-4 and J usage is TRBJ2-7, with TRBD2 identical over 8 bases. The CDR3 covers 14 residues. Losses at the gene ends were 0 bases for V and 6 bases for J; bases not matched to a gene: 5. Germline V CDR1 and CDR2: SGHNT, YYREEE (reference sequence). This CDR3 reads CASSLGSGVSEQYF. Here the CDR3 DNA reads TGTGCCAGCAGCTTGGGTAGCGGGGTGAGCGAGCAGTACTTC.

V and J are TRBV5-6 and TRBJ1-4; 9 bases fit TRBD1. V shed 4 bases and J 0 bases; nucleotides not matched to a gene: 10. The CDR3 has 18 residues. CDR1 is SGHDT, CDR2 YYEEEE, per germline. The CDR3 DNA follows: TGTGCCAGCAGCCCCGACAGGGGGAGTTATGCAACTAATGAAAAACTGTTTTTT. It is translated as CASSPDRGSYATNEKLFF.

Comment on this clone: Other nucleotide sequences in the sample specify the same CDR3. The chain employs TRBV10-3 and TRBJ2-1, with no clear D. This CDR3 is 11 amino acids long. V dropped 6 bases and J dropped 3 bases, with 3 bases sitting between them. Germline V gene lookup returns CDR1 ENHRY and CDR2 SYGVKD. Written as DNA, the CDR3 is TGTGCCATCAGGGACTACAATGAGCAGTTCTTC. Translating gives CAIRDYNEQFF.

The gene calls are TRBV19 and TRBJ1-1; D is unresolved. Trimming removed 2 bases at V and 3 bases at J, with 16 bases between. The CDR3 covers 16 residues. CDR1 and CDR2 (germline): LNHDA, SQIVND (reference sequence). The CDR3 bases are TGTGCCAGTAGTATAAACACCCGAAGCTGGGACACTGAAGCTTTCTTT. This codes for CASSINTRSWDTEAFF.

This chain joins TRBV6-5 and TRBJ1-5; D remains unclear. CDR1 MNHEY and CDR2 SVGAGI come from the germline V gene. The CDR3 covers 14 residues. The V gene lost 2 bases and the J gene lost 6 bases, with 11 bases spanning the gap. CDR3 sequence: CASSYEPRGQPQHF. The CDR3 DNA is TGTGCCAGCAGTTACGAACCAAGAGGTCAGCCCCAGCATTTT.

The chain uses TRBV9 and TRBJ2-1, with 13 nucleotides matching TRBD2. The V gene's germline CDR1 is SGDLS and CDR2 YYNGEE. The CDR3 runs 15 residues. V was clipped by 4 bases and J by 8 bases; unmatched bases: 6. DNA of the CDR3: TGTGCCAGCAGCCGGACTAGCGGGAGTTTTGATGAGCAGTTCTTC. It encodes CASSRTSGSFDEQFF.

The chain couples TRBV7-9 to TRBJ2-3, with TRBD2 matching 9 bases. J lost 2 bases, V lost 5 bases, and 11 bases had no gene match. The germline V gene encodes CDR1 SEHNR and CDR2 FQNEAQ (reference sequence). The CDR3 is made up of 17 amino acids. CDR3 in amino acids: CASSKRGAGGATDTQYF. The CDR3 bases are TGTGCCAGCAGCAAGAGGGGAGCGGGAGGAGCCACAGATACGCAGTATTTT.